The next 28 T cell receptor beta chains were all read from a single sample in a study of cytomegalovirus exposure and HLA in healthy donors. 60 Vbeta and 13 Jbeta primers were used in PCR. Sequencing used immunoSEQ multiplex PCR; TCRdb keeps in-frame clones, though not all of them. The table lists approximately 220,000 clones, about 80% of them singletons. Sequencing was carried out using PBMCs. The receptor source for this set is a man aged 18 to 30 in good health and CMV-seronegative.

On this clone itself: The junction departs from the called germline gene at one end, perhaps through a read error. The chain combines TRBV7-9 with TRBJ2-7, with a weak D call TRBD2 (6 bases). The CDR3 runs 13 residues. Germline CDR1 and CDR2: SEHNR and FQNEAQ (reference sequence). The CDR3 region is CASSLAIVYEQYF. CDR3 coding DNA: TGTGCCAGCAGCCTAGCGATAGTCTACGAGCAGTACTTC.

The chain links TRBV7-9 to TRBJ2-3, with unresolved D. The V gene lost 5 bases and the J gene lost 0 bases, with 9 bases spanning the gap. Looked up from germline, CDR1 is SEHNR and CDR2 is FQNEAQ (reference sequence). The CDR3 has 14 residues. The CDR3 DNA reads TGTGCCAGCAGCCCCCCCCAAAGCACAGATACGCAGTATTTT. It encodes CASSPPQSTDTQYF.

This chain joins TRBV5-1 and TRBJ2-3, with D perhaps TRBD2 (6 bases). The CDR3 covers 14 residues. The germline CDR1 and CDR2 sequences are SGHRS and YFSETQ. Trimming pared 3 bases from V and 2 bases from J, leaving 10 bases between. The CDR3 DNA is TGCGCCAGCAGCTCGGGACTGCTCACAGATACGCAGTATTTT. Protein product: CASSSGLLTDTQYF.

The gene calls are TRBV7-9 and TRBJ2-1; D is perhaps TRBD2 (6 bases). The CDR3 is 14 amino acids. V was shortened by 2 bases and J by 12 bases, with 17 bases between the two germline ends. Germline loops: CDR1 SEHNR, CDR2 FQNEAQ (reference sequence). CDR3 DNA: TGTGCCAGCAGCTTAATTGGATTGCGGGACTCGCAGTTCTTC. This translates into CASSLIGLRDSQFF.

The V and J genes are TRBV5-1 and TRBJ2-1; TRBD2 aligns across 8 bases. V lost 2 bases to trimming and J lost 7 bases; unmatched junction nucleotides: 11. This CDR3 is 16 amino acids long. CDR1 is SGHRS, CDR2 YFSETQ, per germline. Written as DNA, the CDR3 is TGCGCCAGCAGCTTAACTAGCGGCCAACCGGGGAATGAGCAGTTCTTC. Translating gives CASSLTSGQPGNEQFF.

The chain couples TRBV7-3 to TRBJ1-3; 7 bases are a match to TRBD1. J lost 4 bases, V lost 0 bases, and 0 bases had no gene match. The germline CDR1 and CDR2 sequences are SGHTA and FQGTGA. The CDR3 length is 14 residues. CDR3 DNA: TGTGCCAGCAGCTTAACAGGGGGCGGAAACACCATATATTTT. Translating gives CASSLTGGGNTIYF.

The chain couples TRBV9 to TRBJ1-4; possible D gene TRBD1, 5 bases. The V gene's germline CDR1 is SGDLS and CDR2 YYNGEE. The V gene lost 1 base and the J gene lost 4 bases, with 11 bases spanning the gap. This CDR3 spans 15 amino acids. The CDR3 nucleotides read TGTGCCAGCAGCGTACAAGGGGCCTATAATGAAAAACTGTTTTTT. As protein: CASSVQGAYNEKLFF.

As for this clone: The same CDR3 can be traced to other DNA sequences in this sample. The chain uses TRBV29-1 and TRBJ2-1; no reliable D call. The CDR3 extends over 15 amino acids. V was clipped by 4 bases and J by 0 bases, with 13 bases between them. Per germline, CDR1 SQVTM and CDR2 ANQGSEA. The chain's CDR3 is CSVGSAASSYNEQFF. CDR3 sequence (DNA): TGCAGCGTTGGTTCCGCGGCGAGCTCCTACAATGAGCAGTTCTTC.

The chain links TRBV6-4 to TRBJ2-2, with a possible D match to TRBD2 (6 bases). Looked up from germline, CDR1 is MRHNA and CDR2 is SNTAGT. V shed 6 bases and J shed 3 bases, with 8 bases lying between them. The CDR3 is 13 amino acids. The CDR3 DNA follows: TGTGCCAGCAGCGGGAGCGACACCGGGGAGCTGTTTTTT. This encodes CASSGSDTGELFF.

This clone was seen a few times. The chain couples TRBV5-5 to TRBJ1-2; unclear D gene. Germline V CDR1 and CDR2: SGHKS, YYEKEE (reference sequence). Trimming shortened V by 1 base and J by 2 bases, and 12 bases separated the two germline ends. The CDR3 length is 15 residues. CDR3 in DNA: TGTGCCAGCAGCTTGTTGGCAGGCGGGAACTATGGCTACACCTTC. It codes for CASSLLAGGNYGYTF.

This clone was picked up one time. The CDR3 DNA sequence: TGTGCCAGCAGCGCTGGGACTAGCGGGGGCTATGATGAGCAGTTCTTC. It yields the protein CASSAGTSGGYDEQFF. The chain employs TRBV5-4 and TRBJ2-1, with 14 bases identical to TRBD2. The CDR3 covers 16 residues. V lost 4 bases and J lost 8; bases outside the gene matches: 8. Germline assignment: CDR1 SGHNT and CDR2 YYREEE (reference sequence).

The table lists this clone with a few counts. V usage is TRBV28 and J usage is TRBJ2-2; a weak D match, TRBD1 (6 bases). The V end was cut by 5 bases, the J end by 4 bases, with 20 bases between. In germline, CDR1 is MDHEN, CDR2 SYDVKM. This CDR3 has 17 residues. The CDR3 bases are TGTGCCAGCAGTCCACCGCTCGGACAGCGATTCACCGGGGAGCTGTTTTTT. Protein product: CASSPPLGQRFTGELFF.

The chain carries TRBV25-1 and TRBJ2-2; maybe TRBD1 (5 bases). V was clipped by 3 bases and J by 8 bases, with 13 bases between them. CDR3 length: 14 amino acids. Germline lookup yields CDR1 MGHDK and CDR2 SYGVNS. DNA for the CDR3: TGTGCCAGCAGTGATCCGTCCCGGACAGGGGAGCTGTTTTTT. Its translation: CASSDPSRTGELFF.

The chain is built from TRBV7-3 and TRBJ2-3; 12 bases are shared with TRBD1. This CDR3 is 15 amino acids long. Per germline, CDR1 SGHTA and CDR2 FQGTGA. Trimming at V came to 5 bases and at J to 3 bases, leaving 3 bases not matched to a gene. In nucleotides, the CDR3 is TGTGCCAGCAGCACGGGACAGGGGGCGACAGATACGCAGTATTTT. Residues: CASSTGQGATDTQYF.

This chain connects TRBV30 to TRBJ2-6, with D hard to call. This CDR3 region has 12 residues. From germline, CDR1 is GTSNPN and CDR2 SVGIG (reference sequence). V lost 3 bases to trimming and J lost 4 bases, with 4 bases between them. The CDR3 spells CAWREGANVLTF. The CDR3 nucleotides read TGTGCCTGGAGGGAGGGGGCCAACGTCCTGACTTTC. Together with reference TRBV30 and TRBJ2-6, the CDR3 gives the full variable domain: SQTIHQWPATLVQPVGSPLSLECTVEGTSNPNLYWYRQAAGRGLQLLFYSVGIGQISSEVPQNLSASRPQDRQFILSSKKLLLSDSGFYLCAWREGANVLTFGAGSRLTVL.

Concerning this clone itself: Other DNA sequences in the sample encode the same CDR3. V gene TRBV5-1 combines with J gene TRBJ2-7; 10 bases are shared with TRBD1. The CDR3 runs 14 residues. J was trimmed by 2 bases and V by 4 bases; bases with no gene match: 3. Germline lookup yields CDR1 SGHRS and CDR2 YFSETQ. DNA for the CDR3: TGCGCCAGCAGCAGAGGACAGGGGGCCTACGAGCAGTACTTC. This gives the protein CASSRGQGAYEQYF.

This clone was counted only a few times. The rearrangement joins TRBV11-2 to TRBJ1-1; possibly TRBD1 for D (5 bases). Trimming removed 5 bases at V and 6 bases at J, with 10 bases between. CDR3 length equals 12 residues. Germline lookup yields CDR1 SGHAT and CDR2 FQNNGV. This chain's CDR3 is CASSQLQAEAFF. As DNA, the CDR3 is TGTGCCAGCAGCCAACTACAGGCTGAAGCTTTCTTT.

This clone was found once. This chain connects TRBV9 to TRBJ2-1; TRBD2 is a possible D gene (7 bases). CDR3 length equals 16 residues. Germline V CDR1 and CDR2: SGDLS, YYNGEE. V gave up 0 bases and J gave up 5 bases, with 15 bases separating them. The CDR3 DNA reads as TGTGCCAGCAGCGTAGATCGGGGGGCCCTACACAATGAGCAGTTCTTC. Its protein product is CASSVDRGALHNEQFF.

This chain connects TRBV7-8 to TRBJ2-5; the D gene is possibly TRBD1 (5 bases). Germline assignment: CDR1 SGHVS and CDR2 FQNEAQ. The CDR3 covers 14 residues. Trimming cost V 1 base and J 0 bases, with 6 bases left between them. The CDR3 sequence is CASSLGTNQETQYF. In DNA form, the CDR3 reads TGTGCCAGCAGCTTAGGGACAAACCAAGAGACCCAGTACTTC.

The rearrangement links TRBV5-1 to TRBJ2-1; TRBD2 aligns across 14 bases. CDR3 size: 15 residues. V lost 3 bases, J lost 8 bases, and 4 bases stayed unmatched. CDR1 is SGHRS, CDR2 YFSETQ, per germline. CDR3 loop: CASSSPGLAGDEQFF. The CDR3 DNA sequence: TGCGCCAGCAGCTCCCCGGGACTAGCGGGAGATGAGCAGTTCTTC.

This chain connects TRBV13 to TRBJ2-1, with TRBD2 matching 13 bases. Germline CDR1 reads PRHDT; CDR2 reads FYEKMQ (reference sequence). Trimming removed 10 bases from V and 3 bases from J; junction bases left unmatched: 6. CDR3 length: 15 amino acids. CDR3 in amino acids: CAISGTSGDYNEQFF. CDR3 bases: TGTGCCATATCCGGGACTAGCGGGGACTACAATGAGCAGTTCTTC.

The chain combines TRBV7-3 with TRBJ2-2, with D possibly matching TRBD1 (7 bases). There are 14 residues in the CDR3. Germline lookup yields CDR1 SGHTA and CDR2 FQGTGA. The V gene lost 2 bases and the J gene lost 7 bases, with 11 bases spanning the gap. The CDR3 DNA sequence: TGTGCCAGCAGCTTAGACAGGGAGGTCGGGGAGCTGTTTTTT. Encoded protein: CASSLDREVGELFF.

The V and J genes are TRBV28 and TRBJ2-7; the D gene is possibly TRBD2 (5 bases). With 5 bases removed from V and 5 bases from J, the gap between germline ends came to 13 bases. This CDR3 contains 13 residues. Germline values: CDR1 MDHEN, CDR2 SYDVKM. CDR3 amino acids: CASSLPGNDEQYF. As DNA, the CDR3 is TGTGCCAGCAGTCTCCCGGGAAACGACGAGCAGTACTTC.

The chain employs TRBV18 and TRBJ2-1, with 9 bases identical to TRBD2. This CDR3 comprises 14 residues. Germline V gives CDR1 KGHSH, CDR2 LQKENI. Trimming cost V 3 bases and J 8 bases; bases outside gene matches: 5. As DNA, the CDR3 is TGTGCCAGCTCACCGGGACTAGCTATCGATGAGCAGTTCTTC. Translated: CASSPGLAIDEQFF.

The chain uses TRBV6-5 and TRBJ1-3, with 10 bases that match TRBD1. CDR1 is MNHEY, CDR2 SVGAGI, per germline. With 6 bases clipped from V and 4 bases from J, the junction kept 6 bases outside the gene matches. The CDR3 runs 15 residues. The CDR3 sequence: CASSDRGLLGNTIYF. The DNA of the CDR3 is TGTGCCAGCAGCGACAGGGGGCTGCTCGGAAACACCATATATTTT.

This clone was recorded a few times. The chain combines TRBV13 with TRBJ2-5; TRBD2 agrees at 9 bases. The germline CDR1 and CDR2 sequences are PRHDT and FYEKMQ (reference sequence). The ends lost 0 bases at V and 5 bases at J; junction bases unmatched: 1. The CDR3 covers 14 residues. The CDR3 bases are TGTGCCAGCAGCTTAGGACTAGCGGGTGAGACCCAGTACTTC. Its protein product is CASSLGLAGETQYF.

This clone turned up a few times. The chain carries TRBV11-2 and TRBJ1-6, with D possibly being TRBD1 (5 bases). Germline CDR1 and CDR2: SGHAT and FQNNGV. This CDR3 region has 14 residues. Trimming stripped 2 bases from V and 9 bases from J, with 11 bases between. CDR3: CASSLISQGSPLHF. CDR3 DNA: TGTGCCAGCAGCTTAATTAGCCAGGGTTCACCCCTCCACTTT.

The rearrangement links TRBV19 to TRBJ1-4; 9 bases match TRBD1. V was clipped by 1 base and J by 8 bases; unmatched bases: 5. Germline V gives CDR1 LNHDA, CDR2 SQIVND (reference sequence). The CDR3 is 15 residues long. The CDR3 DNA reads as TGTGCCAGTAGTATAGTCGGACAGGGGCGCGAAAAACTGTTTTTT. Translated: CASSIVGQGREKLFF.